The 32 T cell receptor beta chains below all came from one sample that was sequenced in a study of cytomegalovirus exposure and HLA in healthy donors. 60 Vbeta and 13 Jbeta primers were used in PCR. Assay used: immunoSEQ multiplex PCR; TCRdb lists only in-frame clones, some missing. The sample lists roughly 170,000 clones; just under 80% were seen once. Material for sequencing was PBMCs. The origin of the receptors is a man aged 30-40 years in good health and CMV-seronegative.

The J gene is TRBJ2-7, the V gene TRBV25-1; D possibly corresponds to TRBD2 (6 bases). The germline V gene has CDR1 MGHDK and CDR2 SYGVNS. Trimming removed 1 base from V and 2 bases from J, with 15 bases in between. The CDR3 runs to 16 residues. The CDR3 DNA follows: TGTGCCAGCAGTGAATTCGGGGGTATAGGAACCTACGAGCAGTACTTC. Translating gives CASSEFGGIGTYEQYF.

The CDR3 DNA follows: TGTGCCAGCAGCGTCCTACAGGGCGAGTATACGCAGTATTTT. Its translation: CASSVLQGEYTQYF. The chain links TRBV28 to TRBJ2-3; D might be TRBD1 (6 bases). Trimming pared 6 bases from V and 7 bases from J, leaving 17 bases between. The CDR3 contains 14 residues. Germline-derived CDR1 and CDR2 are MDHEN and SYDVKM.

The chain links TRBV19 to TRBJ1-4; D call uncertain. CDR1 and CDR2 (germline): LNHDA, SQIVND (reference sequence). Trimming pared 5 bases from V and 0 bases from J, leaving 10 bases between. The CDR3 spans 15 residues. Written as DNA, the CDR3 is TGTGCCAGTAGTTTGTCAAGCGCAACTAATGAAAAACTGTTTTTT. Its translation is CASSLSSATNEKLFF.

The genes are TRBV6-6 and TRBJ1-1; 7 nucleotides line up with TRBD1. The CDR3 is 15 amino acids. Germline CDR1 MNHNY, CDR2 SVGAGI (reference sequence). Germline trimming cut 8 bases from V and 6 bases from J; bases unmatched to any gene: 15. CDR3 bases: TGTGCCAGCCGGGACAGTCGAACGGGGTTCGCTGAAGCTTTCTTT. Translation gives CASRDSRTGFAEAFF.

This clone was recorded only once. The J gene is TRBJ2-7, the V gene TRBV5-1; TRBD2 matches 10 bases. Germline CDR1 reads SGHRS; CDR2 reads YFSETQ. Trimming removed 3 bases from V and 3 bases from J; junction bases left unmatched: 3. This CDR3 contains 14 residues. The DNA of the CDR3 is TGCGCCAGCAGCTCTAGCGGGAGTAGCTACGAGCAGTACTTC. Its translation is CASSSSGSSYEQYF.

CDR3 sequence reads: CASSLAEYEQYF. The CDR3 bases are TGTGCCAGCAGCTTAGCGGAGTACGAGCAGTACTTC. The J gene is TRBJ2-7, the V gene TRBV7-2; D not resolved. The CDR3 is 12 residues long. Germline-derived CDR1 and CDR2 are SGHTA and FQGNSA. V gave up 0 bases and J gave up 4 bases, with 4 bases separating them. The full variable domain, in which reference TRBV7-2 and TRBJ2-7 provide the parts outside the CDR3, is GAGVSQSPSNKVTEKGKDVELRCDPISGHTALYWYRQSLGQGLEFLIYFQGNSAPDKSGLPSDRFSAERTGGSVSTLTIQRTQQEDSAVYLCASSLAEYEQYFGPGTRLTVT.

The chain recombines TRBV11-2 with TRBJ1-5, with D perhaps TRBD1 (5 bases). Germline lookup yields CDR1 SGHAT and CDR2 FQNNGV. The CDR3 length is 14 residues. V dropped 2 bases and J dropped 2 bases, with 7 bases sitting between them. The CDR3 DNA follows: TGTGCCAGCAGCTTAACAGGCGGCAATCAGCCCCAGCATTTT. Protein: CASSLTGGNQPQHF.

The rearrangement uses TRBV11-2 and TRBJ2-5; TRBD1 might be the D (5 bases). The CDR3 is made up of 15 amino acids. Per germline, CDR1 SGHAT and CDR2 FQNNGV. Deletions cut 5 bases from V and 2 bases from J, with 15 bases between. In DNA form, the CDR3 reads TGTGCCAGCAGCCCAACAAGTAGGGGACAAGAGACCCAGTACTTC. This sequence encodes CASSPTSRGQETQYF.

In this sample, this clone turned up once. The chain is built from TRBV27 and TRBJ2-2; D unresolved. Looked up from germline, CDR1 is MNHEY and CDR2 is SMNVEV (reference sequence). CDR3 length equals 14 residues. Trimming shortened V by 3 bases and J by 7 bases, and 12 bases separated the two germline ends. CDR3 in DNA: TGTGCCAGCAGTTTTTCGGGTGAGATCGGGGAGCTGTTTTTT. Translated, it gives CASSFSGEIGELFF.

The CDR3 sequence: CASSQEYASGSYNEQFF. CDR3 sequence (DNA): TGCGCCAGCAGCCAAGAGTACGCTAGCGGGAGCTACAATGAGCAGTTCTTC. V usage is TRBV4-1 and J usage is TRBJ2-1; 10 nucleotides line up with TRBD2. The CDR3 sequence is 17 residues long. Germline CDR1 MGHRA, CDR2 YSYEKL. After removal of 0 bases from V and 3 bases from J, the junction contained 5 bases not matched to a gene.

The gene calls are TRBV13 and TRBJ2-7; D perhaps matches TRBD1 (5 bases). V lost 6 bases to trimming and J lost 2 bases, with 17 bases between them. CDR1 is PRHDT, CDR2 FYEKMQ, per germline (reference sequence). The CDR3 runs 15 residues. Written as DNA, the CDR3 is TGTGCCAGCAGTATCAGGGTCGTACAAACCTACGAGCAGTACTTC. Translated, it gives CASSIRVVQTYEQYF.

Only a few counts were recorded for this clone. The chain employs TRBV27 and TRBJ2-1, with TRBD1 identical over 7 bases. The CDR3 runs to 19 residues. V lost 4 bases to trimming and J lost 0 bases; unmatched junction nucleotides: 15. The germline V gene encodes CDR1 MNHEY and CDR2 SMNVEV (reference sequence). The CDR3 sequence: CASSSPGTEILRSYNEQFF. CDR3 sequence (DNA): TGTGCCAGCAGTTCACCCGGGACAGAAATATTACGCTCCTACAATGAGCAGTTCTTC.

The genes are TRBV7-2 and TRBJ2-1; D call uncertain. Germline V lookup: CDR1 SGHTA, CDR2 FQGNSA. The CDR3 has 13 amino acids. The V end lost 5 bases, the J end lost 5 bases, and 10 bases lay between the germline ends. The CDR3, as DNA: TGTGCCAGCAGCCCCCGGGTCGACAATGAGCAGTTCTTC. Translation gives CASSPRVDNEQFF.

The chain joins TRBV2 to TRBJ1-5; D might be TRBD1 (5 bases). V lost 6 bases, J lost 6 bases, and 9 bases lay in between. This CDR3 has 12 amino acids. The germline CDR1 and CDR2 sequences are SNHLY and FYNNEI. The CDR3 coding sequence is TGTGCCAGCAGGGGCGGGGGTCAGCCCCAGCATTTT. This sequence encodes CASRGGGQPQHF.

CDR3 loop: CASSLVVAFTDTQYF. CDR3 DNA: TGTGCCAGCAGTTTGGTGGTAGCTTTCACAGATACGCAGTATTTT. The J gene is TRBJ2-3, the V gene TRBV27; no clear D gene. CDR1 is MNHEY, CDR2 SMNVEV, per germline (reference sequence). Between the trimmed V and J ends, which lost 3 bases and 2 bases, there was a span of 12 bases. The CDR3 is made up of 15 amino acids.

The rearrangement uses TRBV6-5 and TRBJ1-2, with 11 bases aligning to TRBD1. V gave up 7 bases and J gave up 4 bases; unmatched junction bases: 8. The germline V gene encodes CDR1 MNHEY and CDR2 SVGAGI. There are 15 residues in the CDR3. CDR3: CASIDTGTGGYGYTF. In DNA form, the CDR3 reads TGTGCCAGCATTGACACCGGGACAGGGGGCTATGGCTACACCTTC.

The chain couples TRBV6-5 to TRBJ2-7; TRBD1 matches 8 bases. Germline V gene lookup returns CDR1 MNHEY and CDR2 SVGAGI. The CDR3 has 13 amino acids. The ends lost 5 bases at V and 3 bases at J; junction bases unmatched: 3. CDR3 amino acids: CASSRDRNYEQYF. The CDR3 DNA reads as TGTGCCAGCAGTAGGGACAGGAACTACGAGCAGTACTTC.

In DNA form, the CDR3 reads TGTGCCAGCTCACCTCCCGGACTAGCGGGAGGGCAAAATGAGCAGTTCTTC. Protein sequence: CASSPPGLAGGQNEQFF. The rearrangement links TRBV18 to TRBJ2-1; 15 bases fit TRBD2. Germline V lookup: CDR1 KGHSH, CDR2 LQKENI. V lost 3 bases to trimming and J lost 7 bases; unmatched junction nucleotides: 7. The CDR3 extends over 17 amino acids.

J is TRBJ1-5 and V is TRBV5-8, with 9 bases that match TRBD1. There are 16 residues in the CDR3. Per the germline V gene, CDR1 is SGHTS and CDR2 is YDEGEE. V lost 4 bases to trimming and J lost 0 bases; unmatched junction nucleotides: 5. CDR3 DNA: TGTGCCAGCAGCCCAGGGACAGGGATTAGCAATCAGCCCCAGCATTTT. Its translation: CASSPGTGISNQPQHF.

The CDR3 sequence: CASSSTGSEGEKLFF. DNA for the CDR3: TGTGCCAGCAGTTCCACAGGGTCCGAGGGGGAAAAACTGTTTTTT. The chain uses TRBV28 and TRBJ1-4; a weak D match, TRBD1 (6 bases). The CDR3 is 15 amino acids. Germline assignment: CDR1 MDHEN and CDR2 SYDVKM. The V end lost 4 bases, the J end lost 8 bases, and 17 bases lay between the germline ends. Combining the CDR3 with reference TRBV28 and TRBJ1-4 gives the whole variable domain DVKVTQSSRYLVKRTGEKVFLECVQDMDHENMFWYRQDPGLGLRLIYFSYDVKMKEKGDIPEGYSVSREKKERFSLILESASTNQTSMYLCASSSTGSEGEKLFFGSGTQLSVL.

J is TRBJ2-7 and V is TRBV10-3; TRBD1 agrees at 9 bases. CDR1 is ENHRY and CDR2 is SYGVKD in the germline V gene. This CDR3 comprises 14 residues. Unmatched junction bases numbered 10, after V lost 7 bases and J lost 6 bases. Written as DNA, the CDR3 is TGTGCCATCACTAGGGACAGGGAGTCCGTCGAGCAGTACTTC. Translation: CAITRDRESVEQYF.

The chain has TRBV5-4 and TRBJ2-7, with 10 bases lining up with TRBD1. Trimming removed 4 bases from V and 5 bases from J; junction bases left unmatched: 15. The CDR3 runs to 17 residues. The germline V gene encodes CDR1 SGHNT and CDR2 YYREEE (reference sequence). The DNA for the CDR3 is TGTGCCAGCAGCCCGGGGGTAGGGACAGGGGATTTCAACGAGCAGTACTTC. Its translation is CASSPGVGTGDFNEQYF. Drawing the rest from reference TRBV5-4 and TRBJ2-7, the complete variable domain is ETGVTQSPTHLIKTRGQQVTLRCSSQSGHNTVSWYQQALGQGPQFIFQYYREEENGRGNFPPRFSGLQFPNYSSELNVNALELDDSALYLCASSPGVGTGDFNEQYFGPGTRLTVT.

This clone showed up just once. V is TRBV28 and J is TRBJ2-3; D not resolved. CDR1 and CDR2 from the germline V gene are MDHEN and SYDVKM. The CDR3 covers 12 residues. Between the trimmed V and J ends, which lost 6 bases and 2 bases, there was a span of 6 bases. The CDR3 region has the DNA TGTGCCAGCAGAGGAGACACAGATACGCAGTATTTT. Translated: CASRGDTDTQYF.

The chain recombines TRBV10-3 with TRBJ1-5, with D perhaps TRBD1 (6 bases). Per the germline V gene, CDR1 is ENHRY and CDR2 is SYGVKD. This CDR3 is 14 amino acids long. V lost 2 bases and J 3 bases, leaving 8 bases between the germline ends. The CDR3 DNA is TGTGCCATCAGTGAGGGGGGGGCCAATCAGCCCCAGCATTTT. It encodes CAISEGGANQPQHF.

The chain links TRBV6-5 to TRBJ2-5, with TRBD1 as a possible D gene (6 bases). The J call may be mistaken, given a closer DNA end match to TRBJ2-7. Germline V gene sequence: CDR1 MNHEY, CDR2 SVGAGI. The CDR3 runs 13 residues. CDR3 amino acids: CASRPGETYEQYF. The DNA of the CDR3 is TGTGCCAGCAGGCCAGGGGAGACCTACGAGCAGTACTTC.

In this sample, this clone turned up a few times. The chain carries TRBV6-5 and TRBJ2-4; D is perhaps TRBD2 (5 bases). V lost 0 bases and J lost 5, with 11 bases in between. The CDR3 extends over 15 amino acids. Germline V gene sequence: CDR1 MNHEY, CDR2 SVGAGI. The CDR3 loop is CASSYSVRGENIQYF. The CDR3 DNA reads as TGTGCCAGCAGTTACTCTGTCCGGGGTGAAAACATTCAGTACTTC.

The CDR3 nucleotides are TGTGCCAGCAGTGAAGAGGGGGCGGCAATCTACGAGCAGTACTTC. Translation: CASSEEGAAIYEQYF. This sequence joins TRBV2 and TRBJ2-7; 7 positions agree with TRBD1. CDR1 and CDR2 from the germline V gene are SNHLY and FYNNEI. Trimming removed 1 base from V and 3 bases from J; junction bases left unmatched: 6. The CDR3 consists of 15 residues.

A few counts support this clone. The V call is TRBV11-1, the J call TRBJ2-3, with D unresolved. The germline CDR1 and CDR2 sequences are SGHAT and FQDESV (reference sequence). Trimming took off 5 bases at V and 2 bases at J, with 8 bases between the two ends. The CDR3 length is 13 residues. CDR3: CASSPGLTDTQYF. The CDR3 DNA is TGTGCCAGCAGCCCGGGTCTCACAGATACGCAGTATTTT.

V gene TRBV6-5 combines with J gene TRBJ2-5; D possibly corresponds to TRBD1 (5 bases). The J call may be wrong; the DNA end is better matched by TRBJ2-7. Germline values: CDR1 MNHEY, CDR2 SVGAGI. The CDR3 runs 14 residues. The CDR3 is CASSGRDGSYEQYF. In DNA form, the CDR3 reads TGTGCCAGCAGTGGCAGGGATGGTTCCTACGAGCAGTACTTC.

This chain links TRBV10-3 with TRBJ2-2, with a tentative D call TRBD1 (6 bases). The germline gives CDR1 ENHRY, CDR2 SYGVKD. V was cut by 5 bases and J by 0 bases, with 13 bases left in between. The CDR3 contains 16 residues. The CDR3 DNA follows: TGTGCCATCAGTCTATACGGACAGACGAACACCGGGGAGCTGTTTTTT. It translates to CAISLYGQTNTGELFF.

This rearrangement joins TRBV6-5 to TRBJ2-1; TRBD1 matches 9 bases. CDR3 length: 13 amino acids. After removal of 7 bases from V and 4 bases from J, the junction contained 2 bases not matched to a gene. Germline V lookup: CDR1 MNHEY, CDR2 SVGAGI. The CDR3 sequence: CASKGQGYNEQFF. For the CDR3, the DNA is TGTGCCAGCAAGGGACAGGGATACAATGAGCAGTTCTTC.

The chain has TRBV5-1 and TRBJ1-1; D gene uncertain. Germline V CDR1 and CDR2: SGHRS, YFSETQ. Trimming stripped 6 bases from V and 8 bases from J, with 20 bases between. This CDR3 has 14 amino acids. The CDR3 loop reads CASKPQADVEEAFF. DNA for the CDR3: TGCGCCAGCAAGCCTCAGGCAGACGTGGAAGAAGCTTTCTTT.